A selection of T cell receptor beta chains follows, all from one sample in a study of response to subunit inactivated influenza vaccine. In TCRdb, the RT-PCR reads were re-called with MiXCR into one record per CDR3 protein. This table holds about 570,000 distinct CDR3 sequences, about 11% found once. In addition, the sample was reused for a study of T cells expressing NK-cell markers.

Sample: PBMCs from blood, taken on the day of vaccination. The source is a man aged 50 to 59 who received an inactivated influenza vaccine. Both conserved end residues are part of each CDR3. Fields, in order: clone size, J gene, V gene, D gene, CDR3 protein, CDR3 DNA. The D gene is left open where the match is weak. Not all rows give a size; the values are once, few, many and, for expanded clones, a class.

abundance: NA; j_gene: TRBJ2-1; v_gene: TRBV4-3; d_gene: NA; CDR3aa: CASSQLDVSNEQFF; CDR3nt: TGCGCCAGCAGCCAATTGGACGTCTCCAATGAGCAGTTCTTC
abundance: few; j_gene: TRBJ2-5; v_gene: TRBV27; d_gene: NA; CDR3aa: CASSPSGPTGETQYF; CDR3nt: TGTGCCAGCAGTCCATCGGGACCTACGGGGGAGACCCAGTACTTC
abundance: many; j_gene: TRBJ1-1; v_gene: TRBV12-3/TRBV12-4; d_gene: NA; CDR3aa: CASSLQRAWTEAFF; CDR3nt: TGTGCCAGCAGTCTCCAAAGAGCGTGGACTGAAGCTTTCTTT
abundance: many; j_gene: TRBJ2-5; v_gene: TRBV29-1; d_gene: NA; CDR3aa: CSTPETQYF; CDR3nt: TGCAGCACCCCAGAGACCCAGTACTTC
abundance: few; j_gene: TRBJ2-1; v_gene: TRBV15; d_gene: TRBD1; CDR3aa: CATSRAAQGNEQFF; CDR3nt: TGTGCCACCAGCAGAGCTGCACAGGGGAATGAGCAGTTCTTC
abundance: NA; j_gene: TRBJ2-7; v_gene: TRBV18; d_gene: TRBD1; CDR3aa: CASSPRTGVELQYF; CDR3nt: TGTGCCAGCTCACCACGGACAGGGGTGGAACTACAGTACTTC
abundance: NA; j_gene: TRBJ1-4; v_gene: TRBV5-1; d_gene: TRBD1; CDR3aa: CASSSGGSDEKLFF; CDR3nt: TGCGCCAGCAGCTCAGGGGGATCGGATGAAAAACTGTTTTTT
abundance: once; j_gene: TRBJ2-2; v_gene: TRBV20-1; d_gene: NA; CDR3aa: CSAKQGNTGELFF; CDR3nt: TGCAGTGCCAAGCAGGGGAACACCGGGGAGCTGTTTTTT
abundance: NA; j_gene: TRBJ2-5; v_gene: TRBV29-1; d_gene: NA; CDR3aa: CSVGEGYIAGETQYF; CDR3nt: TGCAGCGTGGGGGAAGGGTACATTGCGGGAGAGACCCAGTACTTC
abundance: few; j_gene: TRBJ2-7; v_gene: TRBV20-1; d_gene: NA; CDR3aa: CSARQTGYEQYF; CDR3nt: TGCAGTGCTAGGCAGACTGGCTACGAGCAGTACTTC
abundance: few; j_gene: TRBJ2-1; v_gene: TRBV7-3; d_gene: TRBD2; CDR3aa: CASSPGGVRNEQFF; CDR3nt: TGTGCCAGCAGCCCCGGGGGGGTTCGAAATGAGCAGTTCTTC